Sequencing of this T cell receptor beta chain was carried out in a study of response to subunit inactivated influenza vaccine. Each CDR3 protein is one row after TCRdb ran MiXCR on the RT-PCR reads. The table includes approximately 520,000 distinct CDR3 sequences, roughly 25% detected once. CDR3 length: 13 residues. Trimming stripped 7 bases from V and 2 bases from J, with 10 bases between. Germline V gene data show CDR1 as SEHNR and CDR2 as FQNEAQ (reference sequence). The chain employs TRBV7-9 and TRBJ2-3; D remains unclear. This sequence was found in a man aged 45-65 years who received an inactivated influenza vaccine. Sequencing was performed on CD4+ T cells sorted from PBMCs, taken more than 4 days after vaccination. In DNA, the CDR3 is TGTGCCAGCAACCTCTCCCCCACAGATACGCAGTATTTT. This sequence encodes CASNLSPTDTQYF.